This T cell receptor (beta chain) comes out of a study of CD8 T cells in ankylosing spondylitis. With 0 bases removed from V and 0 bases from J, the gap between germline ends came to 6 bases. The CDR3 contains 14 residues. Germline CDR1 and CDR2: SGHRS and YFSETQ. MiXCR, applied by TCRdb to the 5' RACE reads, yields one record per CDR3 protein. The sample yields about 240,000 distinct CDR3 sequences, over 8.5% seen once. The sample holds many counts of this clonotype. Input material: blood, either unsorted or a sorted T cell fraction (not recorded which). The TCR was taken from a male donor with ankylosing spondylitis or in good health (not recorded which). The chain recombines TRBV5-1 with TRBJ1-1; D remains unclear. The CDR3 DNA sequence: TGCGCCAGCAGCTTGGGCAGTTTGAACACTGAAGCTTTCTTT. This translates into CASSLGSLNTEAFF.